This T cell receptor (beta chain) was sequenced in a study of blood T cell repertoires in COVID-19. In the study overall: COVID-19 samples, acute and convalescent, were from the United States, Italy and Spain. Nucleic acid was either cDNA or gDNA, and it came from T cells, B-cell-depleted T cells, or PBMCs.

With V trimmed by 5 bases and J by 6 bases, 6 bases remained unmatched. The CDR3 is 13 residues long. Germline V gives CDR1 SGHNT, CDR2 YENEEA. The assay was immunoSEQ multiplex PCR, and TCRdb's table has in-frame clones only and misses some. The sample carries about 230,000 clones, about 88% recorded once. The source is a man in his forties with acute or convalescent COVID-19. V usage is TRBV11-3 and J usage is TRBJ2-5, with TRBD2 matching over 7 bases. The sample consisted of peripheral blood. CDR3 amino acids: CASSEGREKTQYF. CDR3 DNA sequence: TGTGCCAGCAGCGAGGGGAGGGAGAAGACCCAGTACTTC.